The 29 T cell receptor beta chains reported below all come from one sample, sequenced in a study of technical replicates of blood from a handful of donors. The method was immunoSEQ multiplex PCR; TCRdb's version includes in-frame clones alone and lacks a portion of them. The sample shows approximately 81,000 clones, approximately 95% of them seen only once. Sequenced input: T cells isolated from PBMCs. These receptors all stem from a human donor in good health.

The chain is built from TRBV5-4 and TRBJ2-6; 7 positions match TRBD1. The V and J ends lost 4 bases and 0 bases, in that order; junction bases with no gene match: 10. The CDR3 extends over 18 amino acids. Germline values: CDR1 SGHNT, CDR2 YYREEE (reference sequence). The CDR3 sequence is CASSTGTDTHSGANVLTF. CDR3 DNA: TGTGCCAGCAGCACCGGGACAGACACACACTCTGGGGCCAACGTCCTGACTTTC. Supplemented by reference TRBV5-4 and TRBJ2-6, the full variable domain reads ETGVTQSPTHLIKTRGQQVTLRCSSQSGHNTVSWYQQALGQGPQFIFQYYREEENGRGNFPPRFSGLQFPNYSSELNVNALELDDSALYLCASSTGTDTHSGANVLTFGAGSRLTVL.

The J gene is TRBJ1-5, the V gene TRBV4-1; D is unclear. Trimming removed 1 base from V and 3 bases from J, with 13 bases in between. The V gene's germline CDR1 is MGHRA and CDR2 YSYEKL. This CDR3 is 16 amino acids long. CDR3 coding DNA: TGCGCCAGCAGCCAAGTATCAGGTAATATCAATCAGCCCCAGCATTTT. This translates into CASSQVSGNINQPQHF.

The rearrangement uses TRBV21-1 and TRBJ2-5; the D call of TRBD1 is as the table states it, not checked on the DNA. TRBV21-1 is listed as a pseudogene. CDR3 size: 17 residues. For the CDR3, the DNA is TGTGCCAGCAGGAAGAAAGGGACAGGGGTTGCTTCGGAGACCCAGTACTTC. Residues: CASRKKGTGVASETQYF.

CDR3 protein: CASSLVREQFF. For the CDR3, the DNA is TGTGCCAGCAGCTTAGTCCGTGAGCAGTTCTTC. The chain couples TRBV7-9 to TRBJ2-1; D uncertain. The CDR3 is 11 amino acids. Trimming left V 1 base short and J 9 bases short, with 4 bases between. Germline loops: CDR1 SEHNR, CDR2 FQNEAQ (reference sequence).

The V and J genes are TRBV19 and TRBJ1-1; 8 bases are a match to TRBD1. CDR3 length: 11 amino acids. Germline V CDR1 and CDR2: LNHDA, SQIVND (reference sequence). Trimming at V came to 5 bases and at J to 10 bases, leaving 3 bases not matched to a gene. The CDR3 DNA reads as TGTGCCAGTAGTTGGCAGGGGGCAGCTTTCTTT. This translates into CASSWQGAAFF.

The chain is built from TRBV2 and TRBJ2-5; D perhaps matches TRBD1 (6 bases). Germline V CDR1 and CDR2: SNHLY, FYNNEI. This CDR3 is built from 14 residues. With 3 bases removed from V and 2 bases from J, the gap between germline ends came to 10 bases. The CDR3 loop reads CASSEGARQETQYF. The CDR3 DNA reads as TGTGCCAGCAGTGAGGGGGCGAGGCAAGAGACCCAGTACTTC.

J is TRBJ2-7 and V is TRBV19, with a weak D call TRBD2 (5 bases). The CDR3 totals 14 residues. Trimming took 5 bases from V and 0 from J, leaving 11 bases between them. Per the germline V gene, CDR1 is LNHDA and CDR2 is SQIVND (reference sequence). CDR3 amino acids: CASSQRGHSYEQYF. The CDR3 DNA is TGTGCCAGTAGTCAACGGGGTCACTCCTACGAGCAGTACTTC.

CDR3 sequence: CASSKSGSARNEQFF. The CDR3 DNA is TGTGCCAGCAGCAAAAGCGGGAGCGCCAGGAATGAGCAGTTCTTC. The chain combines TRBV2 with TRBJ2-1; 8 bases map to TRBD2. The CDR3 has 15 amino acids. V gave up 6 bases and J gave up 7 bases; unmatched junction bases: 11. Germline CDR1 reads SNHLY; CDR2 reads FYNNEI. Using reference TRBV2 and TRBJ2-1 for the parts outside the CDR3, the full variable domain is EPEVTQTPSHQVTQMGQEVILRCVPISNHLYFYWYRQILGQKVEFLVSFYNNEISEKSEIFDDQFSVERPDGSNFTLKIRSTKLEDSAMYFCASSKSGSARNEQFFGPGTRLTVL.

The rearrangement uses TRBV5-6 and TRBJ2-7; 7 bases line up with TRBD2. CDR3 size: 12 residues. V trimming: 4 bases; J trimming: 3 bases; junction bases outside the gene matches: 1. Germline CDR1 and CDR2: SGHDT and YYEEEE. In DNA, the CDR3 is TGTGCCAGCAGCGGCGGGAGCTACGAGCAGTACTTC. Translation gives CASSGGSYEQYF. Supplemented by reference TRBV5-6 and TRBJ2-7, the full variable domain reads DAGVTQSPTHLIKTRGQQVTLRCSPKSGHDTVSWYQQALGQGPQFIFQYYEEEERQRGNFPDRFSGHQFPNYSSELNVNALLLGDSALYLCASSGGSYEQYFGPGTRLTVT.

V usage is TRBV19 and J usage is TRBJ1-1; D unresolved. This CDR3 is built from 15 residues. Germline V gene data show CDR1 as LNHDA and CDR2 as SQIVND (reference sequence). Trimming took 3 bases from V and 0 from J, leaving 11 bases between them. CDR3 protein: CASSIWAGMNTEAFF. CDR3 sequence (DNA): TGTGCCAGTAGTATCTGGGCGGGAATGAACACTGAAGCTTTCTTT.

The gene calls are TRBV10-1 and TRBJ2-2; 11 bases are shared with TRBD2. This CDR3 has 14 residues. The germline CDR1 and CDR2 sequences are WNHNN and SYGVQD (reference sequence). The J segment lost 7 bases and the V segment lost 9 bases, leaving 7 bases of the junction unmatched. CDR3 loop: CARISGRAVGELFF. CDR3 DNA: TGCGCCAGAATTAGCGGGAGGGCCGTCGGGGAGCTGTTTTTT.

The rearrangement links TRBV5-4 to TRBJ2-3, with no clear D. The CDR3 runs to 12 residues. Germline CDR1 SGHNT, CDR2 YYREEE (reference sequence). V lost 4 bases and J lost 5, with 8 bases in between. The CDR3 here is CASSLTLDTQYF. DNA of the CDR3: TGTGCCAGCAGCCTGACTTTAGATACGCAGTATTTT.

This clone was recorded a few times. This chain joins TRBV9 and TRBJ2-2; D not resolved. Trimming cost V 4 bases and J 1 base, with 11 bases left between them. In germline, CDR1 is SGDLS, CDR2 YYNGEE. The CDR3 runs to 15 residues. CDR3 bases: TGTGCCAGCAGCCATCTAGTGGGGAACACCGGGGAGCTGTTTTTT. Amino acids: CASSHLVGNTGELFF.

The chain links TRBV5-6 to TRBJ2-1; 12 bases match TRBD1. CDR1 is SGHDT, CDR2 YYEEEE, per germline. The CDR3 has 15 residues. V gave up 3 bases and J gave up 7 bases; unmatched junction bases: 5. Here the CDR3 reads CASSWGQGARNEQFF. CDR3 coding DNA: TGTGCCAGCAGCTGGGGACAGGGGGCGAGAAATGAGCAGTTCTTC.

The chain employs TRBV9 and TRBJ2-1, with a possible D match to TRBD2 (6 bases). Germline-derived CDR1 and CDR2 are SGDLS and YYNGEE. The CDR3 runs 15 residues. Trimming shortened V by 0 bases and J by 5 bases, and 12 bases separated the two germline ends. The DNA for the CDR3 is TGTGCCAGCAGCGTAGCACCGGGACTGCACAATGAGCAGTTCTTC. This codes for CASSVAPGLHNEQFF. The full variable domain, rest sourced from reference TRBV9 and TRBJ2-1, is DSGVTQTPKHLITATGQRVTLRCSPRSGDLSVYWYQQSLDQGLQFLIQYYNGEERAKGNILERFSAQQFPDLHSELNLSSLELGDSALYFCASSVAPGLHNEQFFGPGTRLTVL.

This clone showed up just once. CDR3 nucleotide sequence: TGCGCCAGCAGCTTGGAAGCGGGAGGTTTCAAAAACATTCAGTACTTC. As protein: CASSLEAGGFKNIQYF. The V gene is TRBV5-1, the J gene TRBJ2-4, with 9 bases lining up with TRBD2. After removal of 0 bases from V and 3 bases from J, the junction contained 4 bases not matched to a gene. The CDR3 spans 16 residues. Looked up from germline, CDR1 is SGHRS and CDR2 is YFSETQ.

The chain has TRBV10-3 and TRBJ1-1, with unresolved D. Looked up from germline, CDR1 is ENHRY and CDR2 is SYGVKD. The CDR3 has 13 residues. The V end lost 2 bases, the J end lost 6 bases, and 10 bases lay between the germline ends. The CDR3 here is CAISEGYSAEAFF. Written as DNA, the CDR3 is TGTGCCATCAGTGAGGGTTACTCCGCTGAAGCTTTCTTT.

The CDR3 protein is CASSLLPIAGGPETQYF. The CDR3 bases are TGCGCCAGCAGCCTCTTACCTATAGCGGGAGGGCCAGAGACCCAGTACTTC. The chain carries TRBV4-1 and TRBJ2-5; 11 bases are shared with TRBD2. After removal of 4 bases from V and 4 bases from J, the junction contained 11 bases not matched to a gene. This CDR3 is built from 17 residues. CDR1 and CDR2 (germline): MGHRA, YSYEKL.

This chain links TRBV6-4 with TRBJ2-3; D is perhaps TRBD1 (6 bases). This CDR3 spans 15 amino acids. The V end was cut by 3 bases, the J end by 3 bases, with 13 bases between. Germline CDR1 and CDR2: MRHNA and SNTAGT. The CDR3 DNA follows: TGTGCCAGCAGTGAAGGGGCAGGGGAGACAGATACGCAGTATTTT. The encoded protein is CASSEGAGETDTQYF.

V gene TRBV5-6 combines with J gene TRBJ1-2; D unresolved. Per germline, CDR1 SGHDT and CDR2 YYEEEE. Deletions cut 2 bases from V and 3 bases from J, with 14 bases between. This CDR3 comprises 15 residues. The CDR3 DNA reads TGTGCCAGCAGCTTAGGGCCTCGGGGAGACTATGGCTACACCTTC. It yields the protein CASSLGPRGDYGYTF.

This rearrangement joins TRBV5-8 to TRBJ2-1; the match to TRBD2 covers 11 bases. J was trimmed by 1 base and V by 3 bases; bases with no gene match: 9. The germline gives CDR1 SGHTS, CDR2 YDEGEE. CDR3 length: 18 residues. The CDR3 nucleotides read TGTGCCAGCAGCTATGGGACTAGCGGTCGCGCGTCCTACAATGAGCAGTTCTTC. Translating gives CASSYGTSGRASYNEQFF.

The rearrangement links TRBV2 to TRBJ2-7, with D possibly being TRBD1 (6 bases). The ends were cut back, 1 base at V and 7 bases at J, with 11 bases in the middle. This CDR3 is built from 13 residues. From germline, CDR1 is SNHLY and CDR2 FYNNEI. The CDR3 sequence: CASSEVDRWEQYF. The CDR3, as DNA: TGTGCCAGCAGTGAAGTTGACAGGTGGGAGCAGTACTTC. Using reference TRBV2 and TRBJ2-7 for the parts outside the CDR3, the full variable domain is EPEVTQTPSHQVTQMGQEVILRCVPISNHLYFYWYRQILGQKVEFLVSFYNNEISEKSEIFDDQFSVERPDGSNFTLKIRSTKLEDSAMYFCASSEVDRWEQYFGPGTRLTVT.

The V gene is TRBV2, the J gene TRBJ2-7, with 8 bases aligning to TRBD1. Per the germline V gene, CDR1 is SNHLY and CDR2 is FYNNEI. V shed 5 bases, J shed 4 bases, and the junction held 7 bases outside the gene matches. This CDR3 has 14 amino acids. CDR3 bases: TGTGCCAGCAGTTTAGACAGGGGAGATTACGAGCAGTACTTC. Translating gives CASSLDRGDYEQYF.

This clone was seen a single time. The chain is built from TRBV4-2 and TRBJ2-1; 7 bases align to TRBD2. The CDR3 loop spans 16 amino acids. The V gene end was trimmed by 2 bases and the J gene end by 5 bases; junction bases not matched to a gene: 9. Per the germline V gene, CDR1 is LGHNA and CDR2 is YNFKEQ. The CDR3 is CASSQPSTSSNNEQFF. For the CDR3, the DNA is TGTGCCAGCAGCCAACCGTCGACTAGCTCTAACAATGAGCAGTTCTTC.

The rearrangement joins TRBV15 to TRBJ1-5; D remains ambiguous. The CDR3 runs 14 residues. V lost 3 bases and J lost 5, with 11 bases in between. CDR1 and CDR2 from the germline V gene are LNHNV and YYDKDF (reference sequence). CDR3 nucleotide sequence: TGTGCCACCAGCAGCATGTTGGAGTATCAGCCCCAGCATTTT. Its translation: CATSSMLEYQPQHF.

V and J are TRBV10-3 and TRBJ2-1; 7 bases map to TRBD2. The CDR3 loop spans 17 amino acids. The trim removed 4 bases at V and 0 bases at J, leaving 9 bases unmatched. The germline V gene has CDR1 ENHRY and CDR2 SYGVKD. Written as DNA, the CDR3 is TGTGCCATCAGTGCCGGGGCTAGCGGAAGCTCCTACAATGAGCAGTTCTTC. This sequence encodes CAISAGASGSSYNEQFF.

The chain couples TRBV2 to TRBJ1-1; 10 nucleotides align to TRBD1. CDR3 size: 14 residues. Per germline, CDR1 SNHLY and CDR2 FYNNEI. The V segment lost 8 bases and the J segment 11 bases; nucleotides outside the gene matches: 14. As DNA, the CDR3 is TGTGCCAGCGGGACAGGGGATTTCCCTTCGCAGGCTTTCTTT. Residues: CASGTGDFPSQAFF. The full variable domain, rest sourced from reference TRBV2 and TRBJ1-1, is EPEVTQTPSHQVTQMGQEVILRCVPISNHLYFYWYRQILGQKVEFLVSFYNNEISEKSEIFDDQFSVERPDGSNFTLKIRSTKLEDSAMYFCASGTGDFPSQAFFGQGTRLTVV.

This chain uses TRBV27 with TRBJ1-2; 9 positions agree with TRBD1. After removal of 5 bases from V and 6 bases from J, the junction contained 16 bases not matched to a gene. Germline V lookup: CDR1 MNHEY, CDR2 SMNVEV (reference sequence). The CDR3 length is 17 residues. The CDR3 is CASSVLASGDRANGYTF. In DNA, the CDR3 is TGTGCCAGCAGTGTTCTGGCAAGCGGGGACAGGGCCAATGGCTACACCTTC.

The chain employs TRBV6-5 and TRBJ2-2, with D unresolved. The V and J ends lost 6 bases and 0 bases respectively, with 8 bases between them. Germline assignment: CDR1 MNHEY and CDR2 SVGAGI. The CDR3 has 14 residues. The CDR3 sequence: CASSPFANTGELFF. Here the CDR3 DNA reads TGTGCCAGCAGCCCCTTCGCGAACACCGGGGAGCTGTTTTTT.